The T cell receptor beta chain described here comes from a study of T cell repertoires in cytomegalovirus infection. For the study at large: Public TCR beta signature analysis indicated the presence of both CMV infection and matching HLA type.

Using its own MiXCR run on the reads, TCRdb lists one record per CDR3 protein. The profile shows roughly 640,000 distinct CDR3 sequences, roughly a quarter of them singletons. The study, taken as a whole, reports: Ex vivo responses were dominated by HLA-C-restricted CMV-specific TCR beta clonotypes. Carriage of CMV together with the relevant HLA was identifiable through cumulative public TCR beta family frequency.

This clonotype was detected a few times. Its antigen remains unidentified. The germline gives CDR1 LNHDA, CDR2 SQIVND (reference sequence). V shed 3 bases and J shed 3 bases, with 8 bases lying between them. This CDR3 region has 13 residues. The chain carries TRBV19 and TRBJ1-2; D is unclear. Sequencing input: CD8+ T cells from PBMCs. The TCR sequence derives from a human donor in good health (CMV status not recorded). Some clones in this sample may be carry-over from other donors' samples. Written as DNA, the CDR3 is TGTGCCAGTAGTATGTCCGGGTACTATGGCTACACCTTC. It specifies CASSMSGYYGYTF.